This TCR beta chain came from a study of T-cell memory formation after mild COVID-19. Study-wide context: Largely donor-specific sequence clusters came from a couple of donors.

TCRdb used MiXCR to reprocess the 5' RACE reads, holding one entry per CDR3 protein. The table includes around 300,000 distinct CDR3 sequences, 8% to 10% detected once. Sequencing was performed on PBMCs or a T cell subset sorted from them (not recorded which). The TCR comes from a man between 18 and 35 years old who had mild COVID-19 (a few samples of this study predate the infection). Cell type and time point are not known.

The CDR3 loop reads CASSRAPPPGANVLTF. The DNA for the CDR3 is TGTGCCAGCAGCAGAGCCCCGCCCCCTGGGGCCAACGTCCTGACTTTC. The chain couples TRBV7-6 to TRBJ2-6; no clear D. Germline assignment: CDR1 SGHVS and CDR2 FNYEAQ. This CDR3 has 16 residues. Trimming left V 5 bases short and J 2 bases short, with 13 bases between.